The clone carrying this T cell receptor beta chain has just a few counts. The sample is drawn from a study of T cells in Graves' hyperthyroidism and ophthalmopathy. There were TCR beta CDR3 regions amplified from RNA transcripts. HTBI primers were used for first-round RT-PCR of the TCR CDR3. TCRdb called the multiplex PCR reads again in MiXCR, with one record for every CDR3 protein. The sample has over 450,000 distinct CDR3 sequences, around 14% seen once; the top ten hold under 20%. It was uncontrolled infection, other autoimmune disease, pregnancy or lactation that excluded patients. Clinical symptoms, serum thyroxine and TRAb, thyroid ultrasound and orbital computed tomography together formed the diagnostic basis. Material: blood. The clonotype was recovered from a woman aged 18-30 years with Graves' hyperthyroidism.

In DNA, the CDR3 is TGTGCCACCAGCTTAAAAGCGGGAGAGGGCAATGAGCAGTTCTTC. This sequence encodes CATSLKAGEGNEQFF. This sequence joins TRBV15 and TRBJ2-1; 8 bases fit TRBD2. In germline, CDR1 is LNHNV, CDR2 YYDKDF (reference sequence). With 5 bases clipped from V and 6 bases from J, the junction kept 9 bases outside the gene matches. The CDR3 spans 15 residues. Full variable domain (rest looked up from reference TRBV15 and TRBJ2-1): DAMVIQNPRYQVTQFGKPVTLSCSQTLNHNVMYWYQQKSSQAPKLLFHYYDKDFNNEADTPDNFQSRRPNTSFCFLDIRSPGLGDTAMYLCATSLKAGEGNEQFFGPGTRLTVL.